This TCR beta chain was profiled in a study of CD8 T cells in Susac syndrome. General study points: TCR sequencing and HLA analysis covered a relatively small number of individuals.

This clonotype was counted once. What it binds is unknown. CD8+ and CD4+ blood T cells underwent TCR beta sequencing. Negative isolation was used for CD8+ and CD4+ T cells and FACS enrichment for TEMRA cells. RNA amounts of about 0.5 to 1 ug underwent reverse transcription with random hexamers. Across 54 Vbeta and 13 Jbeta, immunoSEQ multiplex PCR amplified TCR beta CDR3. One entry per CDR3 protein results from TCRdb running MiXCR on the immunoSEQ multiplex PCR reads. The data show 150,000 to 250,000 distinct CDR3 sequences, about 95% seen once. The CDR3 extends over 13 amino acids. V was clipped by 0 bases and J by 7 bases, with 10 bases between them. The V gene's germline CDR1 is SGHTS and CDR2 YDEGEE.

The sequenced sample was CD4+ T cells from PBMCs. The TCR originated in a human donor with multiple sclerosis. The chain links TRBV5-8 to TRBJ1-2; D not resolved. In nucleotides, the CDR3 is TGTGCCAGCAGCTTGGTAGGATGGGGTGGCTACACCTTC. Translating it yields CASSLVGWGGYTF.